The 25 T cell receptor beta chains below were found in one sample sequenced in a study of graft-versus-host responses after intestinal transplantation. Assay: immunoSEQ multiplex PCR; the TCRdb copy retains only in-frame clones and omits some. The data show 62,000 or so clones, roughly 90% seen once. The sample consisted of PBMCs, taken 26 days after transplant. The receptors stem from a human patient who received an intestinal transplant, so some T cells may come from the graft donor.

The table lists this clone with a count of one. V usage is TRBV5-5 and J usage is TRBJ2-7, with TRBD1 as a possible D gene (6 bases). V gave up 0 bases and J gave up 2 bases, with 12 bases separating them. This CDR3 region has 15 residues. The V gene's germline CDR1 is SGHKS and CDR2 YYEKEE (reference sequence). CDR3 sequence reads: CASSLGQGLTYEQYV. In nucleotides, the CDR3 is TGTGCCAGCAGCTTGGGGCAGGGGCTTACCTACGAGCAGTACGTC.

This chain connects TRBV6-1 to TRBJ2-1; 11 bases agree with TRBD1. V lost 8 bases, J lost 6 bases, and 6 bases stayed unmatched. CDR1 and CDR2 (germline): MNHNS, SASEGT. The CDR3 sequence is 14 residues long. The chain's CDR3 is CASLSGTGGNEQFF. CDR3 nucleotide sequence: TGTGCCAGCTTAAGTGGGACAGGGGGCAATGAGCAGTTCTTC.

Written as DNA, the CDR3 is TGTGCCAGCAGTTTTCATGGGAGGGCTGAAGCTTTCTTT. It codes for CASSFHGRAEAFF. This chain joins TRBV27 and TRBJ1-1; D is uncertain. V shed 3 bases and J shed 6 bases, with 11 bases lying between them. The CDR3 is made up of 13 amino acids. Germline values: CDR1 MNHEY, CDR2 SMNVEV (reference sequence).

V usage is TRBV5-4 and J usage is TRBJ1-1; tentatively, D is TRBD1 (6 bases). The ends were cut back, 0 bases at V and 2 bases at J, with 11 bases in the middle. The CDR3 extends over 15 amino acids. The V gene's germline CDR1 is SGHNT and CDR2 YYREEE (reference sequence). The CDR3 loop is CASSLDRDINTEAFF. The CDR3 region has the DNA TGTGCCAGCAGCTTGGACAGGGATATTAACACTGAAGCTTTCTTT.

This chain links TRBV2 with TRBJ2-5, with TRBD2 identical over 7 bases. The CDR3 has 16 residues. The germline V gene encodes CDR1 SNHLY and CDR2 FYNNEI. The V gene end was trimmed by 11 bases and the J gene end by 5 bases; junction bases not matched to a gene: 20. For the CDR3, the DNA is TGTGCCGGCAATCCCGGTACTAGCGCGGGGTTGGAGACCCAGTACTTC. Its translation: CAGNPGTSAGLETQYF.

This chain joins TRBV19 and TRBJ1-5; D call uncertain. In germline, CDR1 is LNHDA, CDR2 SQIVND (reference sequence). The V end was cut by 5 bases, the J end by 4 bases, with 9 bases between. The CDR3 contains 13 residues. CDR3 nucleotides: TGTGCCAGTAGTCGTAACGGGAATCAGCCCCAGCATTTT. It codes for CASSRNGNQPQHF.

The chain recombines TRBV19 with TRBJ1-6, with a weak D call TRBD1 (6 bases). CDR1 is LNHDA and CDR2 is SQIVND in the germline V gene (reference sequence). This CDR3 is built from 14 residues. Between the trimmed V and J ends, which lost 7 bases and 6 bases, there was a span of 13 bases. Here the CDR3 reads CASKTGQSNSPLHF. The CDR3 nucleotides are TGTGCCAGTAAAACGGGACAAAGTAATTCACCCCTCCACTTT.

The chain combines TRBV14 with TRBJ1-1, with TRBD1 identical over 7 bases. Germline assignment: CDR1 SGHDN and CDR2 FVKESK. This CDR3 region has 15 residues. The V and J ends lost 3 bases and 1 base, in that order; junction bases with no gene match: 5. In DNA form, the CDR3 reads TGTGCCAGCAGCCACCCGACAGGGAAGAACACTGAAGCTTTCTTT. This sequence encodes CASSHPTGKNTEAFF.

This clone was seen only once. The chain is built from TRBV4-1 and TRBJ1-2, with TRBD1 matching 7 bases. The CDR3 runs 15 residues. Germline trimming cut 5 bases from V and 6 bases from J; bases unmatched to any gene: 12. In germline, CDR1 is MGHRA, CDR2 YSYEKL. CDR3 in DNA: TGCGCCAGCAGCGGAACGACCGGGACAGTTAATGGCTACACCTTC. As protein: CASSGTTGTVNGYTF.

The chain carries TRBV2 and TRBJ1-4, with D maybe TRBD1 (5 bases). Germline CDR1 is SNHLY and CDR2 is FYNNEI. Trimming took off 6 bases at V and 8 bases at J, with 16 bases between the two ends. The CDR3 has 14 residues. CDR3 in amino acids: CASRPGLISEKLFF. CDR3 bases: TGTGCCAGCAGGCCGGGACTTATAAGCGAAAAACTGTTTTTT.

The rearrangement links TRBV28 to TRBJ1-2, with D possibly matching TRBD1 (5 bases). Germline CDR1 is MDHEN and CDR2 is SYDVKM. The CDR3 contains 15 residues. Deletions cut 2 bases from V and 2 bases from J, with 12 bases between. The CDR3 here is CASSLSRAGNYGYTF. As DNA, the CDR3 is TGTGCCAGCAGTTTAAGCAGGGCGGGGAACTATGGCTACACCTTC.

This sequence joins TRBV4-2 and TRBJ2-1, with 10 positions matching TRBD2. The CDR3 has 16 residues. Trimming at V came to 0 bases and at J to 8 bases, leaving 7 bases not matched to a gene. Germline V gives CDR1 LGHNA, CDR2 YNFKEQ. CDR3 nucleotide sequence: TGTGCCAGCAGCCAAGAGGCGGCTAGCGGGAGCGATGAGCAGTTCTTC. Translation gives CASSQEAASGSDEQFF.

The chain is built from TRBV7-9 and TRBJ2-7; unclear D gene. There are 14 residues in the CDR3. Germline V lookup: CDR1 SEHNR, CDR2 FQNEAQ (reference sequence). V was cut by 4 bases and J by 0 bases, with 10 bases left in between. CDR3 nucleotide sequence: TGTGCCAGCAGCTCAGAGGAGAGCTCCTACGAGCAGTACGTC. Amino acid sequence: CASSSEESSYEQYV.

The chain has TRBV2 and TRBJ2-3, with D maybe TRBD2 (5 bases). The CDR3 is made up of 12 amino acids. Trimming stripped 7 bases from V and 6 bases from J, with 11 bases between. Germline CDR1 reads SNHLY; CDR2 reads FYNNEI. CDR3 loop: CASKGRGDTQYF. The CDR3 DNA is TGTGCCAGCAAAGGGAGAGGCGATACGCAGTATTTT.

This chain uses TRBV5-6 with TRBJ2-7; TRBD1 is a possible D gene (6 bases). Trimming stripped 2 bases from V and 5 bases from J, with 17 bases between. Germline values: CDR1 SGHDT, CDR2 YYEEEE. The length of the CDR3 is 15 residues. CDR3 loop: CASSFLTGSNHEQYF. The CDR3 DNA sequence: TGTGCCAGCAGCTTTTTGACAGGCTCCAACCACGAGCAGTACTTC.

This chain links TRBV7-8 with TRBJ1-5; D unclear. The germline gives CDR1 SGHVS, CDR2 FQNEAQ. The V end lost 3 bases, the J end lost 5 bases, and 14 bases lay between the germline ends. The CDR3 sequence is 15 residues long. The CDR3, as DNA: TGTGCCAGCAGCTTGAGTGAGTTCGAGGATCAGCCCCAGCATTTT. Its translation: CASSLSEFEDQPQHF.

The chain combines TRBV7-2 with TRBJ1-4, with no clear D. V lost 2 bases and J lost 4, with 11 bases in between. The CDR3 is 15 amino acids. CDR1 and CDR2 (germline): SGHTA, FQGNSA. The CDR3 DNA follows: TGTGCCAGCAGCTTAAGGACGGGAAGTAATGAAAAACTGTTTTTT. Protein sequence: CASSLRTGSNEKLFF. The complete variable domain, with remaining parts taken from reference TRBV7-2 and TRBJ1-4, reads GAGVSQSPSNKVTEKGKDVELRCDPISGHTALYWYRQSLGQGLEFLIYFQGNSAPDKSGLPSDRFSAERTGGSVSTLTIQRTQQEDSAVYLCASSLRTGSNEKLFFGSGTQLSVL.

This chain connects TRBV6-5 to TRBJ2-1; D is uncertain. Germline V CDR1 and CDR2: MNHEY, SVGAGI. The CDR3 loop spans 13 amino acids. Trimming took 4 bases from V and 9 from J, leaving 13 bases between them. The chain's CDR3 is CASSFDITSEQFF. The CDR3 DNA reads TGTGCCAGCAGTTTCGACATAACCAGTGAGCAGTTCTTC.

The rearrangement joins TRBV29-1 to TRBJ2-2, with a weak D call TRBD1 (6 bases). The germline V gene has CDR1 SQVTM and CDR2 ANQGSEA. This CDR3 is built from 14 residues. Trimming left V 6 bases short and J 6 bases short, with 17 bases between. CDR3 sequence reads: CSVDNGQMAGELFF. DNA for the CDR3: TGCAGCGTGGATAATGGACAGATGGCCGGGGAGCTGTTTTTT.

This rearrangement joins TRBV28 to TRBJ2-6, with D possibly being TRBD1 (5 bases). CDR3 length: 15 amino acids. V gave up 6 bases and J gave up 4 bases, with 13 bases separating them. Per the germline V gene, CDR1 is MDHEN and CDR2 is SYDVKM. CDR3 sequence: CASSLRGAGANVLTF. The CDR3 nucleotides read TGTGCCAGCAGCCTAAGGGGCGCAGGGGCCAACGTCCTGACTTTC.

Only one count was recorded for this clone. This rearrangement joins TRBV9 to TRBJ2-2; 12 positions match TRBD2. This CDR3 region has 17 residues. With 4 bases clipped from V and 4 bases from J, the junction kept 8 bases outside the gene matches. Germline V CDR1 and CDR2: SGDLS, YYNGEE. CDR3: CASSPRLAGGPTGELFF. CDR3 DNA sequence: TGTGCCAGCAGCCCCCGGCTAGCGGGGGGGCCCACCGGGGAGCTGTTTTTT.

The J gene is TRBJ1-5, the V gene TRBV30; possibly TRBD1 for D (5 bases). Per the germline V gene, CDR1 is GTSNPN and CDR2 is SVGIG (reference sequence). V lost 3 bases and J lost 4, with 19 bases in between. The CDR3 loop spans 16 amino acids. This CDR3 is CAWSPGQLPSNQPQHF. The CDR3 nucleotides read TGTGCCTGGAGCCCTGGACAACTCCCATCTAATCAGCCCCAGCATTTT.

J is TRBJ1-4 and V is TRBV28; 8 bases map to TRBD1. Germline V gives CDR1 MDHEN, CDR2 SYDVKM. V shed 3 bases and J 8 bases; nucleotides not matched to a gene: 11. CDR3 length: 16 amino acids. The CDR3 DNA is TGTGCCAGCAGTTTGAGTTCGGACAGGGAGGACGAAAAACTGTTTTTT. It yields the protein CASSLSSDREDEKLFF.

V is TRBV12-5 and J is TRBJ1-2; a weak D match, TRBD1 (5 bases). Germline CDR1 is LGHNT and CDR2 is FRNRAP. This CDR3 spans 16 amino acids. With 0 bases removed from V and 4 bases from J, the gap between germline ends came to 15 bases. This chain's CDR3 is CASGLVVRGSVYGYTF. The CDR3 DNA is TGTGCTAGTGGTTTGGTAGTGCGGGGGAGCGTCTATGGCTACACCTTC.

The chain has TRBV2 and TRBJ1-5, with 7 bases aligning to TRBD1. The CDR3 is made up of 14 amino acids. Germline values: CDR1 SNHLY, CDR2 FYNNEI. V was pared by 8 bases and J by 0 bases, with 4 bases of the junction left unmatched. The CDR3, as DNA: TGTGCCAGCGAGGGGGCGGATAGCAATCAGCCCCAGCATTTT. This encodes CASEGADSNQPQHF.